Each of the 9 T cell receptor beta chains below was sequenced from the same sample in a study of CXCR3-negative and CXCR3-positive naive CD8 T cells. These TCRs' antigens remain unknown. Study results and limitations: TRB CDR3s were more hydrophobic in CXCR3-positive than in CXCR3-negative naive cells.

Via 5' RACE with UMI labels, TRB cDNA libraries were prepared. TCRdb re-called the 5' RACE reads; one entry per CDR3 protein, DNA not given. The sample includes roughly 59,000 distinct CDR3 sequences. Sequences were obtained from naive CXCR3+ CD8+ T cells from blood. Subset indicated: CD45RO-CCR7+CD27+CD95- naive CD8+ T cells expressing CXCR3 (TNR3+). The receptor set was obtained from a human donor in good health. Some clones in this sample may be carry-over from other donors' samples.

The chain recombines TRBV10-3 with TRBJ2-1; TCRdb reports TRBD2, a call that lacks DNA to check it against. CDR3 length: 16 amino acids. Germline V gives CDR1 ENHRY, CDR2 SYGVKD. CDR3 sequence reads: CAISGPGAQTYNEQFF.

The rearrangement uses TRBV7-2 and TRBJ2-7; the TCRdb D gene call, TRBD1, has no DNA to confirm it. Germline V gives CDR1 SGHTA, CDR2 FQGNSA. There are 14 residues in the CDR3. CDR3 amino acids: CASSPQGDYYEQYF.

The chain links TRBV5-1 to TRBJ2-3; the D gene TCRdb calls, TRBD1, cannot be checked with no DNA. Germline values: CDR1 SGHRS, CDR2 YFSETQ. This CDR3 region has 15 residues. The CDR3 is CASSSRDSFTDTQYF.

The chain carries TRBV7-9 and TRBJ2-1; the TRBD2 assignment by TCRdb is unverifiable without DNA. Germline values: CDR1 SEHNR, CDR2 FQNEAQ (reference sequence). The CDR3 consists of 16 residues. The CDR3 spells CASSSLGRGVDLEQFF.

The CDR3 loop is CASSPRTSEETQYF. The J gene is TRBJ2-5, the V gene TRBV18; the D call from TCRdb, TRBD2, cannot be confirmed without DNA. The CDR3 has 14 residues. Germline CDR1 reads KGHSH; CDR2 reads LQKENI.

This chain uses TRBV2 with TRBJ2-7. Germline lookup yields CDR1 SNHLY and CDR2 FYNNEI. CDR3 size: 14 residues. This chain's CDR3 is CASSENGVDYEQYF.

The J gene is TRBJ2-7, the V gene TRBV7-2; the TRBD1 assignment by TCRdb is unverifiable without DNA. In germline, CDR1 is SGHTA, CDR2 FQGNSA. There are 14 residues in the CDR3. CDR3 region: CASSGYRENYEQYF.

The chain links TRBV20-1 to TRBJ1-1; TCRdb's D call of TRBD1 is untestable without DNA. The CDR3 is made up of 14 amino acids. From germline, CDR1 is DFQATT and CDR2 SNEGSKA (reference sequence). The CDR3 protein is CSARGTGGDTEAFF.

The chain has TRBV19 and TRBJ2-3; TCRdb returns TRBD1, unconfirmable since there is no DNA. Germline CDR1 is LNHDA and CDR2 is SQIVND (reference sequence). The CDR3 spans 13 residues. The CDR3 here is CASSIGFPGTQYF.